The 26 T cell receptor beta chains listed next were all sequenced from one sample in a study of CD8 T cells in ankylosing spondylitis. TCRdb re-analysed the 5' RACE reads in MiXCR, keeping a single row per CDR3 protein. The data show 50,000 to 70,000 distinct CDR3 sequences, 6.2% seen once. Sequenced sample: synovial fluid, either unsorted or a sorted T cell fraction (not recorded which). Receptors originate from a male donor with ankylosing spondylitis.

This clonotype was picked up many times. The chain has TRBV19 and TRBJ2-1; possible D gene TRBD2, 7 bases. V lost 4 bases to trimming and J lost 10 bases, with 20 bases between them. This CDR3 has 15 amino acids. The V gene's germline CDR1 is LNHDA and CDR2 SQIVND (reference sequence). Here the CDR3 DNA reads TGTGCCAGTAGTAGGGGTAGGGCGGGGGCAAGGGAGCAGTTCTTC. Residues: CASSRGRAGAREQFF. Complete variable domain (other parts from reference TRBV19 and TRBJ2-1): DGGITQSPKYLFRKEGQNVTLSCEQNLNHDAMYWYRQDPGQGLRLIYYSQIVNDFQKGDIAEGYSVSREKKESFPLTVTSAQKNPTAFYLCASSRGRAGAREQFFGPGTRLTVL.

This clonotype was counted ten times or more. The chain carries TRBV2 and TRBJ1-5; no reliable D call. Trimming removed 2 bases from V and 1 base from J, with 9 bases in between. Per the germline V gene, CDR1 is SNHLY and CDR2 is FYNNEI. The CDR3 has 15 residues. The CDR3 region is CASSEFGESNQPQHF. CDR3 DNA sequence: TGTGCCAGCAGTGAATTTGGGGAAAGCAATCAGCCCCAGCATTTT.

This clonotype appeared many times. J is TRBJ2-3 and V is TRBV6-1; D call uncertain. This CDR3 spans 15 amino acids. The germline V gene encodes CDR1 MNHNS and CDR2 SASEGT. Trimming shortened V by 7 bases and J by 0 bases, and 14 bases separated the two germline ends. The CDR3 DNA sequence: TGTGCCAGCACTGACCCCCGACTCAGCACAGATACGCAGTATTTT. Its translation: CASTDPRLSTDTQYF.

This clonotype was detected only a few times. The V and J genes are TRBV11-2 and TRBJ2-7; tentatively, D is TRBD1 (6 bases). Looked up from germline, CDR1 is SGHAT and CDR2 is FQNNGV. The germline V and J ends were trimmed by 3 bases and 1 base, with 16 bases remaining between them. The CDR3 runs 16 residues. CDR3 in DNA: TGTGCCAGCAGCTTTTTCGAACAGGGAATTTCCTACGAGCAGTACTTC. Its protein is CASSFFEQGISYEQYF.

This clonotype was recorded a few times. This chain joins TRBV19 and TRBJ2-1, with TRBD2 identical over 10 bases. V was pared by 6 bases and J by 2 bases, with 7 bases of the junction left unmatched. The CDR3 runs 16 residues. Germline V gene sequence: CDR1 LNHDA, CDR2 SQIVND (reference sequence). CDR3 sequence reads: CASSPSGSFTYNEQFF. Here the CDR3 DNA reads TGTGCCAGTAGCCCTAGCGGGAGTTTTACCTACAATGAGCAGTTCTTC.

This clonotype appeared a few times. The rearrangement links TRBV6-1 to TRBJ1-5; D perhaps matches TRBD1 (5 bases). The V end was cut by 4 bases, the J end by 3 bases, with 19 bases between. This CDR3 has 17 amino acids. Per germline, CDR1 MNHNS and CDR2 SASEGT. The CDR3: CASSGGRGGAYNQPQHF. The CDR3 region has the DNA TGTGCCAGCAGTGGTGGTCGAGGAGGGGCCTACAATCAGCCCCAGCATTTT.

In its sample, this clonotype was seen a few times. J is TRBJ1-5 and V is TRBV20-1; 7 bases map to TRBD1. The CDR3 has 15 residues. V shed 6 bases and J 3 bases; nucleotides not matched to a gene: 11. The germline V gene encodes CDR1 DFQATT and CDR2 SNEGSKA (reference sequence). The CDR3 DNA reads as TGCAGTGCGACAGGGCAGGGCTTTGTCAATCAGCCCCAGCATTTT. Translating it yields CSATGQGFVNQPQHF.

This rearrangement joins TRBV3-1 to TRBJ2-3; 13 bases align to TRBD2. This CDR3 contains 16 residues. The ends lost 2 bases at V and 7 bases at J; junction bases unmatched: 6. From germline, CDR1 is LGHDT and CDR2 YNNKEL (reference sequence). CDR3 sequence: CASSQKLAGGPNTQYF. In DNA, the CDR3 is TGTGCCAGCAGCCAAAAACTAGCGGGAGGGCCGAATACGCAGTATTTT.

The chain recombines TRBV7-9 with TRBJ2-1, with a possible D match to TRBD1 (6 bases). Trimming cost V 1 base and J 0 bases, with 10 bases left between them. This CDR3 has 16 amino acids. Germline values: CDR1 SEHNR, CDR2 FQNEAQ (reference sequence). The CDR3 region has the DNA TGTGCCAGCAGCTTAGAACAGGGATTCTCCTACAATGAGCAGTTCTTC. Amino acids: CASSLEQGFSYNEQFF.

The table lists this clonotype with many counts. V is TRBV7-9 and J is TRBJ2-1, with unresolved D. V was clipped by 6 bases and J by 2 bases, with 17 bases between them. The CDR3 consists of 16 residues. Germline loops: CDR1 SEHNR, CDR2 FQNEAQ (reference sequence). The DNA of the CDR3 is TGTGCCAGCAGTCGTACCCCCAGTGCCGCCTACAATGAGCAGTTCTTC. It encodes CASSRTPSAAYNEQFF.

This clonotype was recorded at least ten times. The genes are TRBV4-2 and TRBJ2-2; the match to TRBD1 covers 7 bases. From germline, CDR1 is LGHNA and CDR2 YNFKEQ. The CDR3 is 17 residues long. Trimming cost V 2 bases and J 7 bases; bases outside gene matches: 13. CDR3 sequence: CASSQPTGERQGGELFF. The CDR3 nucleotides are TGTGCCAGCAGCCAACCAACAGGGGAAAGACAGGGCGGGGAGCTGTTTTTT.

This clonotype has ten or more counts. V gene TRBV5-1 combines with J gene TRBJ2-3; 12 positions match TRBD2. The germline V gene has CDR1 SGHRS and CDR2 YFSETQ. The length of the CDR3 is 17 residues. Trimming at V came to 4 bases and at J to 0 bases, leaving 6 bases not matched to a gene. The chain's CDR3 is CASSRDGTSGSTDTQYF. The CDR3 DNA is TGCGCCAGCAGCAGGGACGGGACTAGCGGGAGCACAGATACGCAGTATTTT.

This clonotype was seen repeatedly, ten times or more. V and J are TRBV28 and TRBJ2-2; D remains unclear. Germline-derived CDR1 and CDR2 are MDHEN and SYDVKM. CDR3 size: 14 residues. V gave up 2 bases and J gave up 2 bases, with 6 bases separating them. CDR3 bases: TGTGCCAGCAGTTTAGCCACAAACACCGGGGAGCTGTTTTTT. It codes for CASSLATNTGELFF.

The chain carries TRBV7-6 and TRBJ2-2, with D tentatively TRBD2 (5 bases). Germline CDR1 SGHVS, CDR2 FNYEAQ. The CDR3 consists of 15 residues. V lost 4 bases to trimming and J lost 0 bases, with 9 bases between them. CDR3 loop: CASSSVGANTGELFF. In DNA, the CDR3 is TGTGCCAGCAGCTCCGTCGGGGCGAACACCGGGGAGCTGTTTTTT.

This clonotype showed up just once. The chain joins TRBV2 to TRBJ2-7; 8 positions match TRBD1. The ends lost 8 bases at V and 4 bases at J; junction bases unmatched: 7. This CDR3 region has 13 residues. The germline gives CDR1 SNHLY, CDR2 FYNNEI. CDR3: CASGTGLVYEQYF. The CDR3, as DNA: TGTGCCAGCGGGACAGGCCTGGTATACGAGCAGTACTTC.

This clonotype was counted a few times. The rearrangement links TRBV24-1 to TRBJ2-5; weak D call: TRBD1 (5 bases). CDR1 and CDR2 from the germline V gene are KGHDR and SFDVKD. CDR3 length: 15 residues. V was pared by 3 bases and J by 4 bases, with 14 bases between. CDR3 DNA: TGTGCCACCAGTGATACCAGCAGGGTGGGAGAGACCCAGTACTTC. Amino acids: CATSDTSRVGETQYF.

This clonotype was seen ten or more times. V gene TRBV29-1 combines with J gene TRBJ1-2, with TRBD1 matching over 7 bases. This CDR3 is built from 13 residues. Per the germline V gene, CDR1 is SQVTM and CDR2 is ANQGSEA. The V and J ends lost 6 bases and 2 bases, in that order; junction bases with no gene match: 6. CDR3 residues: CSVRQGENYGYTF. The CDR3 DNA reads TGCAGCGTGAGACAGGGCGAGAACTATGGCTACACCTTC.

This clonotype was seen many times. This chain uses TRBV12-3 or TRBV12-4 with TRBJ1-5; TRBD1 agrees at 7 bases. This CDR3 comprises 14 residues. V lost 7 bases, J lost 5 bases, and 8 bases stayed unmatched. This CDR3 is CASTETGRDQPQHF. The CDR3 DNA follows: TGTGCCAGCACCGAGACAGGGAGGGATCAGCCCCAGCATTTT.

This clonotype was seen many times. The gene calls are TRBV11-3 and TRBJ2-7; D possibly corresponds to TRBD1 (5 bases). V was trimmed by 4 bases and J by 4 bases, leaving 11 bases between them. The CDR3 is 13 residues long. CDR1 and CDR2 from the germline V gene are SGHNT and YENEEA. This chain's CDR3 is CASSYKTVYEQYF. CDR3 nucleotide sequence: TGTGCCAGCAGCTATAAGACAGTATACGAGCAGTACTTC.

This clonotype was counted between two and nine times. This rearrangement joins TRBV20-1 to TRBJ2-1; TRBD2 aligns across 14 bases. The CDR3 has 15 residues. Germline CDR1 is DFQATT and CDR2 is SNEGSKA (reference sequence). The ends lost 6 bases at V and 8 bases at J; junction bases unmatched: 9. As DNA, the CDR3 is TGCAGTGCCCCAGGGACTAGCGGGAGTGCGGATGAGCAGTTCTTC. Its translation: CSAPGTSGSADEQFF.

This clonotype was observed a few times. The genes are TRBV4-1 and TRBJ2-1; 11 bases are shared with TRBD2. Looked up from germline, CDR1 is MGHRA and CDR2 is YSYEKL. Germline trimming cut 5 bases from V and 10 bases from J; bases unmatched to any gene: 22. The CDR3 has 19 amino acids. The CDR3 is CASSSPGLAARVQMEEQFF. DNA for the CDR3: TGCGCCAGCAGCTCACCGGGACTAGCGGCCCGTGTCCAGATGGAGGAGCAGTTCTTC.

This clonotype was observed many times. This chain's CDR3 is CASSGGTGEETQYF. Written as DNA, the CDR3 is TGTGCCAGCAGCGGCGGGACAGGGGAAGAGACCCAGTACTTC. The chain uses TRBV7-8 and TRBJ2-5; 10 bases are a match to TRBD1. This CDR3 has 14 amino acids. The germline CDR1 and CDR2 sequences are SGHVS and FQNEAQ. V shed 5 bases, J shed 3 bases, and the junction held 3 bases outside the gene matches.

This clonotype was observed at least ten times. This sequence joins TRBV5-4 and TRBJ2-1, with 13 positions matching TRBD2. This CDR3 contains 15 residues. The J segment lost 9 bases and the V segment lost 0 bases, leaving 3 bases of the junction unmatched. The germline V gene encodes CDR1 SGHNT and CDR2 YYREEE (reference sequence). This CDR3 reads CASSLELAGGVEQFF. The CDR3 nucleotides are TGTGCCAGCAGCTTGGAACTAGCGGGAGGGGTTGAGCAGTTCTTC.

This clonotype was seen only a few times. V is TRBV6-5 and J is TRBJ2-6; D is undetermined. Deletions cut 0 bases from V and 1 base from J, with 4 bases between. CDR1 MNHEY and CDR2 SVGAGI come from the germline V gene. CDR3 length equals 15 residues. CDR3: CASSYSFSGANVLTF. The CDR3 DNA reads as TGTGCCAGCAGTTACTCTTTTTCTGGGGCCAACGTCCTGACTTTC.

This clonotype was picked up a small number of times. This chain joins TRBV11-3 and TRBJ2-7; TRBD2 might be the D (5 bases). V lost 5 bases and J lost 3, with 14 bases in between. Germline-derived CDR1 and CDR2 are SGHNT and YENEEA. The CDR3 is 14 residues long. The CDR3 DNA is TGTGCCAGCAGCCCGAGCGGTATTTACTACGAGCAGTACTTC. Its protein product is CASSPSGIYYEQYF.

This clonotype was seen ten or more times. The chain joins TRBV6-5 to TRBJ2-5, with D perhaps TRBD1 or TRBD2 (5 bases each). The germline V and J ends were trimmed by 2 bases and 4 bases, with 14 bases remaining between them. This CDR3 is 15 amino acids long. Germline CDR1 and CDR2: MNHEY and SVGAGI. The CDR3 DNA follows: TGTGCCAGCAGTTACCCCCCCGGGACGGGAGAGACCCAGTACTTC. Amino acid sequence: CASSYPPGTGETQYF.